Listed below are T cell receptor beta chains from one sample, sequenced in a study of CD8 T cells in Susac syndrome. TCRdb reprocessed the immunoSEQ multiplex PCR reads via MiXCR and lists one record per CDR3 protein. The table lists roughly 86,000 distinct CDR3 sequences, 90% to 97% of them singletons. Source material: CD8+ T cells from PBMCs. These receptors were taken from a human donor with Susac syndrome. CDR3s leave out the opening cysteine and the closing phenylalanine or tryptophan.

>TRBV20-1
SAAGPRNSPLH
>TRBV20-1
SQGQGPYEQY
>TRBV12-3/TRBV12-4
ASSPPGSQWANYGYT
>TRBV30
AWGKETQY
>TRBV3-1
ASSPQWTGAEAF
>TRBV20-1
SARAGGYEQY
>TRBV30
AWSVQGAGNQPQH
>TRBV7-2
ASSLTGATEAF
>TRBV30
AWSRRDRAFGELF
>TRBV9
ASGTPLH
>TRBV7-2
ASSLVGTGAITGGYT
>TRBV20-1
SARLDRGNQPQH
>TRBV20-1
SAPGQASSPLH
>TRBV28
ASSPRAPLKETQY
>TRBV5-6
ASSLVVYHTGELF
>TRBV29-1
SVGWREYGYT
>TRBV29-1
SVDRRNTEAF
>TRBV29-1
SGEQGAGGAF
>TRBV3-1
ASSRRVEGYGYT
>TRBV6-2/TRBV6-3
ASSRLQGQETQY
>TRBV13
ASSRMGTGSRNTEAF
>TRBV13
ASSLAIGGGRYT
>TRBV15
ATSRGTGTNYGYT
>TRBV2
ASTREGGAYEQY
>TRBV11-2
ASSSSPGETQY
>TRBV30
AWSVLGLENYGYT
>TRBV20-1
SARIQPYREQY
>TRBV20-1
SVGGGQGEAQPQH
>TRBV18
ASSPPSQNQETQY
>TRBV7-9
ASSGAGAANTEAF
>TRBV6-1
ASSLYSSGGQPLNAYNEQF
>TRBV6-5
ASSYRGPNTEAF
>TRBV5-1
ASSARSRANYGYT
>TRBV30
AWREQGSYGYT
>TRBV5-1
ASSLTGVYYGYT